The 10 T cell receptor beta chains listed next were all sequenced from one sample in a study of T-cell memory formation after mild COVID-19. MiXCR was run by TCRdb on the 5' RACE reads, yielding one entry per CDR3 protein. Of about 360,000 distinct CDR3 sequences listed, approximately 15% are singletons. Sequencing used PBMCs or a T cell subset sorted from them (not recorded which). These receptors came from a man between 18 and 29 years old who had mild COVID-19 (a few samples of this study predate the infection). Cell type and time point are not known.

The sample holds a few counts of this clonotype. The chain links TRBV19 to TRBJ2-5; TRBD2 might be the D (6 bases). Germline V CDR1 and CDR2: LNHDA, SQIVND (reference sequence). Trimming shortened V by 5 bases and J by 3 bases, and 19 bases separated the two germline ends. The CDR3 consists of 16 residues. CDR3 residues: CASSRDGGAGKETQYF. The CDR3 nucleotides read TGTGCCAGTAGTCGAGACGGCGGGGCAGGGAAAGAGACCCAGTACTTC. The full variable domain, its missing parts supplied by reference TRBV19 and TRBJ2-5, is DGGITQSPKYLFRKEGQNVTLSCEQNLNHDAMYWYRQDPGQGLRLIYYSQIVNDFQKGDIAEGYSVSREKKESFPLTVTSAQKNPTAFYLCASSRDGGAGKETQYFGPGTRLLVL.

The CDR3 region has the DNA TGTGCCAGCAGTCTGGGACACCAAGGAGGCACAGATACGCAGTATTTT. This encodes CASSLGHQGGTDTQYF. The chain couples TRBV6-1 to TRBJ2-3; D may be TRBD1 (6 bases). The germline V and J ends were trimmed by 5 bases and 1 base, with 16 bases remaining between them. This CDR3 is built from 16 residues. CDR1 is MNHNS and CDR2 is SASEGT in the germline V gene.

This chain connects TRBV7-2 to TRBJ1-6; D is ambiguous. V lost 10 bases and J lost 0, with 7 bases in between. CDR3 length equals 13 residues. Germline V gene sequence: CDR1 SGHTA, CDR2 FQGNSA. The CDR3: CAMRRSYNSPLHF. The CDR3, as DNA: TGTGCCATGAGACGCTCCTATAATTCACCCCTCCACTTT.

This clonotype was seen ten or more times. The chain combines TRBV30 with TRBJ2-3; 7 nucleotides line up with TRBD1. Germline assignment: CDR1 GTSNPN and CDR2 SVGIG (reference sequence). The CDR3 sequence is 15 residues long. V lost 2 bases to trimming and J lost 2 bases; unmatched junction nucleotides: 7. The CDR3 sequence: CAWSHGTANTDTQYF. The CDR3 coding sequence is TGTGCCTGGAGTCACGGGACAGCTAACACAGATACGCAGTATTTT.

This clonotype occurred many times. V usage is TRBV20-1 and J usage is TRBJ2-1; the D gene is possibly TRBD2 (5 bases). Germline V gene data show CDR1 as DFQATT and CDR2 as SNEGSKA (reference sequence). The CDR3 loop spans 13 amino acids. The ends were cut back, 5 bases at V and 2 bases at J, with 10 bases in the middle. CDR3 in amino acids: CSASGVPYNEQFF. Here the CDR3 DNA reads TGCAGTGCTTCCGGGGTTCCCTACAATGAGCAGTTCTTC.

This clonotype was found a few times. The rearrangement joins TRBV12-3 or TRBV12-4 to TRBJ2-3, with 7 bases matching TRBD2. Trimming cost V 2 bases and J 5 bases; bases outside gene matches: 10. There are 16 residues in the CDR3. CDR3 bases: TGTGCCAGCAGTTTATATTCGGGCGGGGGAGGAGATACGCAGTATTTT. Translation gives CASSLYSGGGGDTQYF.

Comments on this clonotype: This could be a read error, since a much larger clone is one nucleotide away. The rearrangement links TRBV4-1 to TRBJ2-3, with D perhaps matching TRBD2 (6 bases). This CDR3 is built from 14 residues. The germline V gene has CDR1 MGHRA and CDR2 YSYEKL. Deletions cut 4 bases from V and 2 bases from J, with 10 bases between. In nucleotides, the CDR3 is TGCGCCAGCAGCCGCCGGGAGAACACAGATACGCAGTATTTT. This codes for CASSRRENTDTQYF.

The chain has TRBV9 and TRBJ2-1; no firm D call. This CDR3 region has 14 residues. Deletions cut 3 bases from V and 2 bases from J, with 9 bases between. Germline V gene data show CDR1 as SGDLS and CDR2 as YYNGEE. The CDR3 region has the DNA TGTGCCAGCAGCGAGGGCTCTCCCTACAATGAGCAGTTCTTC. Its translation is CASSEGSPYNEQFF.

The V and J genes are TRBV4-1 and TRBJ1-2, with 7 positions matching TRBD1. Germline V gene data show CDR1 as MGHRA and CDR2 as YSYEKL. The V segment lost 4 bases and the J segment 7 bases; nucleotides outside the gene matches: 12. The CDR3 runs 15 residues. The CDR3 loop reads CASSPPFEGAAGYTF. CDR3 DNA sequence: TGCGCCAGCAGCCCGCCTTTTGAGGGGGCTGCTGGCTACACCTTC.

At least ten counts were recorded for this clonotype. The chain is built from TRBV5-1 and TRBJ2-3, with D hard to call. This CDR3 is 16 amino acids long. Trimming took 0 bases from V and 0 from J, leaving 11 bases between them. CDR1 is SGHRS, CDR2 YFSETQ, per germline. In DNA form, the CDR3 reads TGCGCCAGCAGCTTGGGCGGCACGTCTAGCACAGATACGCAGTATTTT. As protein: CASSLGGTSSTDTQYF.